These 18 T cell receptor beta chains originate from one sample sequenced in a study of T cells in Graves' hyperthyroidism and ophthalmopathy. From RNA transcripts, TCR beta CDR3 regions were amplified. HTBI primers were employed in a first-round RT-PCR of the TCR CDR3. TCRdb re-called the multiplex PCR reads through MiXCR, storing one row per CDR3 protein. The sample yields about 400,000 distinct CDR3 sequences, more than 12% seen once. Sequencing input: blood. These receptors all stem from a young woman with Graves' hyperthyroidism.

This clonotype appeared many times. The J gene is TRBJ1-3, the V gene TRBV28; D remains ambiguous. Trimming shortened V by 3 bases and J by 1 base, and 7 bases separated the two germline ends. This CDR3 has 14 residues. Looked up from germline, CDR1 is MDHEN and CDR2 is SYDVKM. The CDR3 sequence is CASSFEESGNTIYF. The CDR3 coding sequence is TGTGCCAGCAGTTTCGAGGAATCTGGAAACACCATATATTTT.

This clonotype was seen repeatedly, ten times or more. The CDR3 nucleotides are TGTGCCAGCAGCTACCTAGCGGGAGGGGTAAACAATGAGCAGTTCTTC. Residues: CASSYLAGGVNNEQFF. This chain connects TRBV11-2 to TRBJ2-1; 12 bases map to TRBD2. Germline V gene lookup returns CDR1 SGHAT and CDR2 FQNNGV. The CDR3 is 16 residues long. V trimming: 4 bases; J trimming: 5 bases; junction bases outside the gene matches: 6.

In this sample, this clonotype turned up a few times. This sequence joins TRBV19 and TRBJ2-1; D unresolved. The CDR3 runs to 15 residues. Trimming stripped 3 bases from V and 2 bases from J, with 11 bases between. Germline CDR1 is LNHDA and CDR2 is SQIVND (reference sequence). In DNA form, the CDR3 reads TGTGCCAGTAGTATGATGGCAGCCACCTACAATGAGCAGTTCTTC. Amino acid sequence: CASSMMAATYNEQFF. Filled out from reference TRBV19 and TRBJ2-1, the complete variable domain reads DGGITQSPKYLFRKEGQNVTLSCEQNLNHDAMYWYRQDPGQGLRLIYYSQIVNDFQKGDIAEGYSVSREKKESFPLTVTSAQKNPTAFYLCASSMMAATYNEQFFGPGTRLTVL.

This clonotype was seen ten or more times. The J gene is TRBJ2-7, the V gene TRBV6-1; 10 positions agree with TRBD1. Germline V gives CDR1 MNHNS, CDR2 SASEGT. V shed 6 bases, J shed 6 bases, and the junction held 11 bases outside the gene matches. The CDR3 spans 15 residues. The CDR3 loop reads CASRTPGQGISEQYF. In nucleotides, the CDR3 is TGTGCCAGCAGGACTCCGGGACAGGGGATTTCCGAGCAGTACTTC.

This rearrangement joins TRBV28 to TRBJ2-1, with D tentatively TRBD1 or TRBD2 (5 bases each). V lost 6 bases and J 5 bases, leaving 14 bases between the germline ends. This CDR3 is built from 14 residues. The germline gives CDR1 MDHEN, CDR2 SYDVKM. This CDR3 is CASSQDRGDNEQFF. The CDR3 bases are TGTGCCAGCAGCCAAGATAGGGGAGACAATGAGCAGTTCTTC.

This chain connects TRBV2 to TRBJ2-6; possible D gene TRBD2, 5 bases. V was cut by 4 bases and J by 0 bases, with 16 bases left in between. The CDR3 loop spans 18 amino acids. The V gene's germline CDR1 is SNHLY and CDR2 FYNNEI. The CDR3 reads CASSGFRGFRSGANVLTF. CDR3 DNA: TGTGCCAGCAGTGGGTTCCGGGGTTTCCGCTCTGGGGCCAACGTCCTGACTTTC.

This clonotype was seen many times. The CDR3 reads CASRPPSTNEKLFF. The CDR3 DNA reads as TGTGCCAGCAGACCACCAAGCACTAATGAAAAACTGTTTTTT. The chain links TRBV6-1 to TRBJ1-4; D not certain. CDR1 is MNHNS, CDR2 SASEGT, per germline. The CDR3 is 14 amino acids. V dropped 6 bases and J dropped 2 bases, with 10 bases sitting between them.

This clonotype was seen repeatedly, ten times or more. The chain is built from TRBV10-1 and TRBJ2-1; D gene uncertain. The CDR3 is made up of 13 amino acids. CDR1 and CDR2 from the germline V gene are WNHNN and SYGVQD (reference sequence). The V and J ends lost 10 bases and 4 bases respectively, with 14 bases between them. The CDR3 here is CATSSGDYNEQFF. The CDR3 DNA is TGCGCCACTTCAAGTGGGGATTACAATGAGCAGTTCTTC.

The chain combines TRBV7-2 with TRBJ2-7; D remains ambiguous. The length of the CDR3 is 14 residues. Trimming removed 1 base at V and 2 bases at J, with 9 bases between. CDR1 and CDR2 (germline): SGHTA, FQGNSA. The CDR3 is CASSLGPPTYEQYF. The CDR3 DNA reads TGTGCCAGCAGCTTAGGACCACCTACCTACGAGCAGTACTTC.

Ten or more counts support this clonotype. The chain employs TRBV12-3 or TRBV12-4 and TRBJ2-1, with D uncertain. This CDR3 comprises 13 residues. V dropped 8 bases and J dropped 0 bases, with 8 bases sitting between them. As DNA, the CDR3 is TGTGCCAGCGTCTCGAGCTCCTACAATGAGCAGTTCTTC. It specifies CASVSSSYNEQFF.

This clonotype was found many times. The V call is TRBV5-1, the J call TRBJ1-1, with 12 bases lining up with TRBD1. The CDR3 is 16 amino acids. Germline-derived CDR1 and CDR2 are SGHRS and YFSETQ. Trimming took 1 base from V and 1 from J; bases not matched to a gene: 2. In DNA, the CDR3 is TGCGCCAGCAGCTTGTGGGACAGGGGGCCGAACACTGAAGCTTTCTTT. This gives the protein CASSLWDRGPNTEAFF.

This clonotype was recorded once. A single base separates this from a much larger clone, so it may be a read error. This CDR3 is CASSLDWASDAGELFF. The CDR3 DNA follows: TGTGCCAGCAGCTTAGATTGGGCGTCGGACGCCGGGGAGCTGTTTTTT. The chain combines TRBV11-2 with TRBJ2-2; D is unresolved. The ends were cut back, 0 bases at V and 6 bases at J, with 14 bases in the middle. Germline CDR1 and CDR2: SGHAT and FQNNGV. The CDR3 is 16 amino acids.

The chain couples TRBV6-5 to TRBJ2-7, with no clear D. CDR1 is MNHEY, CDR2 SVGAGI, per germline. V dropped 2 bases and J dropped 0 bases, with 11 bases sitting between them. There are 15 residues in the CDR3. CDR3 in DNA: TGTGCCAGCAGTTACCTGGCGGACGGCTCCTACGAGCAGTACTTC. This sequence encodes CASSYLADGSYEQYF.

This clonotype was counted at least ten times. V gene TRBV7-2 combines with J gene TRBJ2-1, with 9 nucleotides matching TRBD1. CDR3 length: 14 amino acids. Germline V lookup: CDR1 SGHTA, CDR2 FQGNSA. The V segment lost 5 bases and the J segment 5 bases; nucleotides outside the gene matches: 4. The CDR3 is CASSLWTGDNEQFF. DNA of the CDR3: TGTGCCAGCAGCCTCTGGACAGGGGACAATGAGCAGTTCTTC. Based on the CDR3 plus reference TRBV7-2 and TRBJ2-1, the full variable domain is GAGVSQSPSNKVTEKGKDVELRCDPISGHTALYWYRQSLGQGLEFLIYFQGNSAPDKSGLPSDRFSAERTGGSVSTLTIQRTQQEDSAVYLCASSLWTGDNEQFFGPGTRLTVL.

This clonotype was found many times. V gene TRBV6-1 combines with J gene TRBJ2-7; D is possibly TRBD1 or TRBD2 (5 bases each). Germline V gives CDR1 MNHNS, CDR2 SASEGT. This CDR3 contains 14 residues. The ends were cut back, 7 bases at V and 7 bases at J, with 20 bases in the middle. CDR3 region: CASKTPGDPWEQYF. Written as DNA, the CDR3 is TGTGCCAGCAAAACCCCTGGGGACCCCTGGGAGCAGTACTTC.

In this sample, this clonotype turned up a few times. V and J are TRBV25-1 and TRBJ2-1; either TRBD1 or TRBD2 may supply D (6 bases each). Trimming cost V 4 bases and J 4 bases, with 11 bases left between them. Germline CDR1 is MGHDK and CDR2 is SYGVNS. The CDR3 contains 14 residues. The CDR3 spells CASSGGAGYNEQFF. CDR3 nucleotide sequence: TGTGCCAGCAGTGGGGGGGCAGGGTACAATGAGCAGTTCTTC.

V gene TRBV28 combines with J gene TRBJ2-1, with D perhaps TRBD2 (5 bases). Germline loops: CDR1 MDHEN, CDR2 SYDVKM. V was cut by 2 bases and J by 3 bases, with 11 bases left in between. CDR3 size: 15 residues. This CDR3 reads CASSLGEPRYNEQFF. The DNA of the CDR3 is TGTGCCAGCAGTTTAGGGGAGCCCCGCTACAATGAGCAGTTCTTC.

In this sample, this clonotype turned up many times. The chain carries TRBV30 and TRBJ1-2, with D uncertain. Germline CDR1 reads GTSNPN; CDR2 reads SVGIG (reference sequence). V lost 3 bases to trimming and J lost 7 bases, with 12 bases between them. This CDR3 region has 12 residues. CDR3 nucleotides: TGTGCCTGGAGCGACCTGATACGTGGCTACACCTTC. Its translation is CAWSDLIRGYTF.